These T cell receptor beta chains were read from a single sample in a study of shared clonotypes between healthy human individuals. Data came from immunoSEQ multiplex PCR; TCRdb stores just in-frame clones and leaves some out. Of approximately 1,000,000 clones listed, approximately 77% are singletons. The sequenced material came from memory CD4+ T cells from PBMCs. Source of these receptors: a man between 18 and 35 years old in good health. Some clones in this sample may be carry-over from other donors' samples. The conserved cysteine and the conserved F or W are not part of the CDR3 here. The size of a clone is reported for some rows only, either as once, few or many, or as a class for expanded clones.

J gene: TRBJ2-1; clone size: many; V gene: TRBV11-2; CDR3 protein: ASSYRLAGGPNEQF
J gene: TRBJ2-1; clone size: -; V gene: TRBV5-1; CDR3 protein: ASSLDGSYNEQF
J gene: TRBJ2-5; clone size: many; V gene: TRBV13; CDR3 protein: ASSTGLAGVGEETQY
J gene: TRBJ1-3; clone size: few; V gene: TRBV9; CDR3 protein: ASSVATGRHISGNTIY
J gene: TRBJ1-1; clone size: many; V gene: TRBV29-1; CDR3 protein: SVAQTLGTEAF
J gene: TRBJ2-5; clone size: -; V gene: TRBV7-8; CDR3 protein: ASSGRLAGGETQY
J gene: TRBJ2-2; clone size: -; V gene: TRBV11-3; CDR3 protein: ASSQHNTGELF
J gene: TRBJ2-7; clone size: -; V gene: TRBV7-8; CDR3 protein: ASSSRLASSYEQY
J gene: TRBJ1-6; clone size: -; V gene: TRBV6-6; CDR3 protein: ASSYLGGTGDSPLH
J gene: TRBJ1-3; clone size: -; V gene: TRBV5-1; CDR3 protein: ASSLGAGAPFSGNTIY
J gene: TRBJ2-7; clone size: -; V gene: TRBV5-1; CDR3 protein: ASSLNGDEQY
J gene: TRBJ2-5; clone size: -; V gene: TRBV6-6; CDR3 protein: ASSYSVLGQETQY
J gene: TRBJ2-1; clone size: many; V gene: TRBV2; CDR3 protein: ASLFPLAGVNEQF
J gene: TRBJ1-2; clone size: -; V gene: TRBV18; CDR3 protein: ASSPRVPVENYGYT
J gene: TRBJ2-5; clone size: -; V gene: TRBV18; CDR3 protein: ASSPPSLAQETQY
J gene: TRBJ2-2; clone size: -; V gene: TRBV7-3; CDR3 protein: ASSLGLAGTGELF
J gene: TRBJ2-3; clone size: -; V gene: TRBV5-4; CDR3 protein: ASSLPAPRIADTQY
J gene: TRBJ1-3; clone size: -; V gene: TRBV7-8; CDR3 protein: ASSLAGVPSGNTIY
J gene: TRBJ1-2; clone size: -; V gene: TRBV4-2; CDR3 protein: ASSQATGDGYGYT
J gene: TRBJ2-1; clone size: -; V gene: TRBV5-4; CDR3 protein: ASSLGGIAPSKQWF
J gene: TRBJ1-1; clone size: many; V gene: TRBV5-1; CDR3 protein: ASYRDTMNTEAF
J gene: TRBJ1-1; clone size: many; V gene: TRBV4-3; CDR3 protein: ASSQTGVTEAF
J gene: TRBJ2-1; clone size: -; V gene: TRBV2; CDR3 protein: ASSEGVGKF
J gene: TRBJ2-2; clone size: -; V gene: TRBV6-5; CDR3 protein: APEQGELF
J gene: TRBJ2-7; clone size: -; V gene: TRBV5-1; CDR3 protein: ASSWTGLATYEQY
J gene: TRBJ2-3; clone size: -; V gene: TRBV5-1; CDR3 protein: VSGASGSTDTQY
J gene: TRBJ2-7; clone size: -; V gene: TRBV6-5; CDR3 protein: ASTTRGRGFYEQY
J gene: TRBJ2-3; clone size: -; V gene: TRBV11-2; CDR3 protein: ASRAQAGGADTQY
J gene: TRBJ2-7; clone size: -; V gene: TRBV27; CDR3 protein: ASSLRTGSGHEQY
J gene: TRBJ2-7; clone size: -; V gene: TRBV2; CDR3 protein: ARKTDSYEQY
J gene: TRBJ2-3; clone size: -; V gene: TRBV5-4; CDR3 protein: ASSLVQGSDTQY
J gene: TRBJ2-4; clone size: few; V gene: TRBV6-6; CDR3 protein: ASSPGVIQY
J gene: TRBJ2-1; clone size: -; V gene: TRBV29-1; CDR3 protein: SVEGGRGVNEQF
J gene: TRBJ2-7; clone size: many; V gene: TRBV4-1; CDR3 protein: ASSQEAVSLHEQY
J gene: TRBJ2-1; clone size: -; V gene: TRBV5-1; CDR3 protein: ASSRTDSYNEQF
J gene: TRBJ2-2; clone size: -; V gene: TRBV5-1; CDR3 protein: ASSLVGTSGNPTGELF
J gene: TRBJ2-5; clone size: once; V gene: TRBV18; CDR3 protein: ASSPRQGSWETQY
J gene: TRBJ2-7; clone size: -; V gene: TRBV18; CDR3 protein: ASSREQGNEQY
J gene: TRBJ1-5; clone size: -; V gene: TRBV5-1; CDR3 protein: ASSETGDQPQH
J gene: TRBJ1-1; clone size: -; V gene: TRBV27; CDR3 protein: ASTPGGWNTEAF
J gene: TRBJ1-4; clone size: -; V gene: TRBV2; CDR3 protein: ASSEAKWGNEKLF
J gene: TRBJ2-7; clone size: -; V gene: TRBV4-2; CDR3 protein: ASSQDVNYEQY
J gene: TRBJ1-1; clone size: -; V gene: TRBV2; CDR3 protein: ASSMDRGETEAF
J gene: TRBJ2-7; clone size: -; V gene: TRBV28; CDR3 protein: ASSWGLAGEGEQY